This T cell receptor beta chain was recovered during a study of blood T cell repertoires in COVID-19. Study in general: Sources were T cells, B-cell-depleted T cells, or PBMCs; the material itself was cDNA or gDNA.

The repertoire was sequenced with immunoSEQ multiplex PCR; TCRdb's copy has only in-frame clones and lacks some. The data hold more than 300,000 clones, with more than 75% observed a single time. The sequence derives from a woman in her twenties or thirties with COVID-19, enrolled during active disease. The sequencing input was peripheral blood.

In nucleotides, the CDR3 is TGTGCCAGCAGTCCTCATCCCGGACTAGCGGGATTTAATGAGCAGTTCTTC. Translated: CASSPHPGLAGFNEQFF. The J gene is TRBJ2-1, the V gene TRBV6-4; 12 nucleotides align to TRBD2. The CDR3 covers 17 residues. Losses at the gene ends were 5 bases for V and 7 bases for J; bases not matched to a gene: 12. Germline V gives CDR1 MRHNA, CDR2 SNTAGT.